This T cell receptor (beta chain) derives from a study of T-cell memory formation after mild COVID-19. Overall study: In these data, TCR clusters were largely donor specific.

This CDR3 contains 15 residues. Per germline, CDR1 MDHEN and CDR2 SYDVKM. Germline trimming cut 8 bases from V and 4 bases from J; bases unmatched to any gene: 8. The sample holds a few counts of this clonotype. Its antigen is still unknown. TCRdb redid the calling of the 5' RACE reads with MiXCR, one entry per CDR3 protein. Of hundreds of thousands of distinct CDR3 sequences listed, approximately 15% are singletons. Whole-study results and caveats: Mainly CM and EM harbored the contracting CD4+ clones; mainly EMRA harbored the CD8+ ones. Day 15 to 85 contracting clones showed balanced CD4/CD8; later expanders leaned CD4+.

Sequencing used PBMCs or a T cell subset sorted from them (not recorded which). The gene calls are TRBV28 and TRBJ2-6; the match to TRBD1 covers 7 bases. The TCR sequence derives from a man aged 18 to 35 who had mild COVID-19 (a few samples of this study predate the infection). Cell type and time point are not known. This CDR3 is CASGSTGVGANVLTF. The CDR3 DNA sequence: TGTGCCAGCGGATCAACAGGGGTCGGGGCCAACGTCCTGACTTTC.